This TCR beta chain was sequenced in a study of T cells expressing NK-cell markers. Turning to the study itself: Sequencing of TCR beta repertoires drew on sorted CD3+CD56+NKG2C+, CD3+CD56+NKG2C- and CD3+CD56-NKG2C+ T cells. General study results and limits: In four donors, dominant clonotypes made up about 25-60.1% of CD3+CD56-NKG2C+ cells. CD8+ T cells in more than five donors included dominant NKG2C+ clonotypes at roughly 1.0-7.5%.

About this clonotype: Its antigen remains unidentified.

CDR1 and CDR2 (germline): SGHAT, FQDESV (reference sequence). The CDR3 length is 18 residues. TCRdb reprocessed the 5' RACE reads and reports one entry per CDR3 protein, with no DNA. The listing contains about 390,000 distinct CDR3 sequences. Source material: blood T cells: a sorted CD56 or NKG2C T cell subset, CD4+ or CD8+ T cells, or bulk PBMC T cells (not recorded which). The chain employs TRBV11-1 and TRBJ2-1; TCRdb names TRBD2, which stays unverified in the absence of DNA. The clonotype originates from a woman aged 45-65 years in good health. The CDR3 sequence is CASSPGTSGFNSYNEQFF.